This T cell receptor beta chain derives from a study of blood T cell repertoires in COVID-19. For the study at large: Material from acute and convalescent COVID-19 was sourced from the United States, Italy and Spain. T cells, B-cell-depleted T cells, or PBMCs provided the cDNA or gDNA that served as material.

Source study methods: Using reference gene primer amplification, nucleated cell counts were estimated. Using immunoSEQ multiplex PCR, the repertoire was profiled, and TCRdb retains in-frame clones only, with some absent. D and trimming were read from the DNA, whereas the V and J calls and clone size are those reported in that table. The sample has a few hundred thousand clones; about 86% are singletons. Germline CDR1 and CDR2: SQVTM and ANQGSEA. The CDR3 runs to 11 residues. Trimming removed 6 bases at V and 2 bases at J, with 7 bases between. The sequence was collected from a woman aged 45-59 years with acute or convalescent COVID-19. This chain joins TRBV29-1 and TRBJ1-1; D ambiguous. The sequenced material came from peripheral blood. In DNA form, the CDR3 reads TGCAGCGTGTCAAGCAACACTGAAGCTTTCTTT. Translation: CSVSSNTEAFF. Looking up the rest from reference TRBV29-1 and TRBJ1-1 gives the full variable domain: SAVISQKPSRDICQRGTSLTIQCQVDSQVTMMFWYRQQPGQSLTLIATANQGSEATYESGFVIDKFPISRPNLTFSTLTVSNMSPEDSSIYLCSVSSNTEAFFGQGTRLTVV.